The rows below give T cell receptor beta chains drawn from one sample of a study of blood T cell repertoires in COVID-19. The method was immunoSEQ multiplex PCR; TCRdb's version includes in-frame clones alone and lacks a portion of them. Altogether fewer than 85,000 clones are present, around 85% being singletons, with the ten largest covering over 5%. The specimen sequenced was peripheral blood. The source is a man between 60 and 75 years old with acute or convalescent COVID-19. Both conserved end residues are part of each CDR3. D genes are given only for firm matches. Some rows mark clone size as missing; the rest say once, few, many or name a class of expanded clone.

v_gene: TRBV6-5
d_gene: TRBD2
j_gene: TRBJ2-5
abundance: NA
CDR3nt: TGTGCCAGCAGTAGCCTGGCGGGGGGCGCGGAGACCCAGTACTTC
CDR3aa: CASSSLAGGAETQYF

v_gene: TRBV3-1/TRBV3-2
d_gene: TRBD1
j_gene: TRBJ1-2
abundance: once
CDR3nt: TGTGCCAGCAGCCAGTCCGGGACAGGGAACGGCTACACCTTC
CDR3aa: CASSQSGTGNGYTF

v_gene: TRBV5-5
d_gene: NA
j_gene: TRBJ1-2
abundance: NA
CDR3nt: TGTGCCAGCAGCTTGCCCGGGAACTATGGCTACACCTTC
CDR3aa: CASSLPGNYGYTF

v_gene: TRBV11-2
d_gene: TRBD2
j_gene: TRBJ2-7
abundance: NA
CDR3nt: TGTGCCAGCAGCTTATCGGCGGGGGGGATCTACGAGCAGTACTTC
CDR3aa: CASSLSAGGIYEQYF

v_gene: TRBV24-1
d_gene: NA
j_gene: TRBJ1-2
abundance: NA
CDR3nt: TGTGCCACCAGAGATTTAAAGGCAGGCTACTATGGCTACACCTTC
CDR3aa: CATRDLKAGYYGYTF

v_gene: TRBV19
d_gene: NA
j_gene: TRBJ1-2
abundance: NA
CDR3nt: TGTGCCAGTACCGCTCGCCAGATCTCCTATGGCTACACCTTC
CDR3aa: CASTARQISYGYTF

v_gene: TRBV7-7
d_gene: TRBD2
j_gene: TRBJ2-4
abundance: NA
CDR3nt: TGTGCCAGCAGCTTTCGGGGCGGGAGGCGAAACATTCAGTACTTC
CDR3aa: CASSFRGGRRNIQYF

v_gene: TRBV13
d_gene: NA
j_gene: TRBJ1-1
abundance: NA
CDR3nt: TGTGCCAGCAGCTTAGGCCAGAACGCCAACACTGAAGCTTTCTTT
CDR3aa: CASSLGQNANTEAFF

v_gene: TRBV5-1
d_gene: NA
j_gene: TRBJ1-3
abundance: NA
CDR3nt: TGCGCCAGCAGCTTGGTTGGGCTCTCTGGAAACACCATATATTTT
CDR3aa: CASSLVGLSGNTIYF

v_gene: TRBV5-4
d_gene: TRBD2
j_gene: TRBJ2-1
abundance: NA
CDR3nt: TGTGCCAGCAGCTTGGGCGGGACTAGCGGGGTGAATGAGCAGTTCTTC
CDR3aa: CASSLGGTSGVNEQFF

v_gene: TRBV6-2/TRBV6-3
d_gene: TRBD1
j_gene: TRBJ2-1
abundance: NA
CDR3nt: TGTGCCAGCAGTTACTCGAGAAGGGGGCTTAACAATGAGCAGTTCTTC
CDR3aa: CASSYSRRGLNNEQFF

v_gene: TRBV19
d_gene: TRBD1
j_gene: TRBJ1-5
abundance: NA
CDR3nt: TGTGCCAGTAGTATGACTTTGGGACAGGGCGGCAATCAGCCCCAGCATTTT
CDR3aa: CASSMTLGQGGNQPQHF

v_gene: TRBV29-1
d_gene: TRBD1
j_gene: TRBJ1-2
abundance: NA
CDR3nt: TGCAGCGTTTTAGGACAGGGAATGGGCTATGGCTACACCTTC
CDR3aa: CSVLGQGMGYGYTF

v_gene: TRBV7-2
d_gene: TRBD1
j_gene: TRBJ1-3
abundance: few
CDR3nt: TGTGCCAGCAGCTCTGGGACAGGGAAAGGAAACACCATATATTTT
CDR3aa: CASSSGTGKGNTIYF

v_gene: TRBV12-3/TRBV12-4
d_gene: NA
j_gene: TRBJ1-5
abundance: NA
CDR3nt: TGTGCCAGCAATCCAGGGCACAATCAGCCCCAGCATTTT
CDR3aa: CASNPGHNQPQHF

v_gene: TRBV11-3
d_gene: TRBD1
j_gene: TRBJ2-7
abundance: medium-sized
CDR3nt: TGTGCCAGCAGCTTAACGACAGGGTTTGAGCAGTACTTC
CDR3aa: CASSLTTGFEQYF

v_gene: TRBV6-2/TRBV6-3
d_gene: NA
j_gene: TRBJ2-5
abundance: once
CDR3nt: TGTGCCAGCAGTTGGTGGGCCAGCCAACCTGATGAGACCCAGTACTTC
CDR3aa: CASSWWASQPDETQYF

v_gene: TRBV7-9
d_gene: NA
j_gene: TRBJ1-4
abundance: NA
CDR3nt: TGTGCCAGCAGCCTCAGAAATGAAAAACTGTTTTTT
CDR3aa: CASSLRNEKLFF

v_gene: TRBV5-8
d_gene: NA
j_gene: TRBJ2-7
abundance: NA
CDR3nt: TGTGCCAGCAGCTTGCAGGGGGGAGAGCAGTACTTC
CDR3aa: CASSLQGGEQYF

v_gene: TRBV5-6
d_gene: NA
j_gene: TRBJ1-6
abundance: NA
CDR3nt: TGTGCCAGCAGCTTCGGGGGGGCAGATAATTCACCCCTCCACTTT
CDR3aa: CASSFGGADNSPLHF

v_gene: TRBV7-9
d_gene: TRBD1
j_gene: TRBJ1-5
abundance: NA
CDR3nt: TGTGCCAGCAGCTTAGGACAGGGGGCTAATAGCAATCAGCCCCAGCATTTT
CDR3aa: CASSLGQGANSNQPQHF

v_gene: TRBV2
d_gene: TRBD1
j_gene: TRBJ1-5
abundance: NA
CDR3nt: TGTGCCAGCAGCCAGGACAGGGGGCTGGTCAATCAGCCCCAGCATTTT
CDR3aa: CASSQDRGLVNQPQHF

v_gene: TRBV20-1
d_gene: NA
j_gene: TRBJ2-3
abundance: once
CDR3nt: TGCAGTGCTAGTGGGACACCGGACAGCACAGATACGCAGTATTTT
CDR3aa: CSASGTPDSTDTQYF

v_gene: TRBV9
d_gene: TRBD1
j_gene: TRBJ2-5
abundance: once
CDR3nt: TGTGCCAGCAGCAGAACAGGGGACGGAGAGACCCAGTACTTC
CDR3aa: CASSRTGDGETQYF

v_gene: TRBV29-1
d_gene: NA
j_gene: TRBJ1-2
abundance: NA
CDR3nt: TGCAGCGTGGGGGGAGTACGTGACTATGGCTACACCTTC
CDR3aa: CSVGGVRDYGYTF

v_gene: TRBV10-1
d_gene: TRBD1
j_gene: TRBJ2-1
abundance: few
CDR3nt: TGCGCCAGCAGTGAACCGGGACAGGGTAGGAATGAGCAGTTCTTC
CDR3aa: CASSEPGQGRNEQFF

v_gene: TRBV5-1
d_gene: NA
j_gene: TRBJ1-1
abundance: NA
CDR3nt: TGCGCCAGCAGCTTGCAGGGGCTTGAAGCTTTCTTT
CDR3aa: CASSLQGLEAFF

v_gene: TRBV5-1
d_gene: TRBD1
j_gene: TRBJ1-4
abundance: once
CDR3nt: TGCGCCAGCAGCTCGGGACGGACAGGGGATAATGAAAAACTGTTTTTT
CDR3aa: CASSSGRTGDNEKLFF

v_gene: TRBV19
d_gene: NA
j_gene: TRBJ1-2
abundance: NA
CDR3nt: TGTGCCAGTAGTGCAGCGGGGGGGAACTATGGCTACACCTTC
CDR3aa: CASSAAGGNYGYTF

v_gene: TRBV14
d_gene: TRBD1
j_gene: TRBJ1-4
abundance: NA
CDR3nt: TGTGCCAGCAGCCCTCGGACAGGGGCTGAAAAACTGTTTTTT
CDR3aa: CASSPRTGAEKLFF

v_gene: TRBV7-9
d_gene: NA
j_gene: TRBJ1-4
abundance: NA
CDR3nt: TGTGCCAGCAGCCTGGGGGGGCCTAATGAAAAACTGTTTTTT
CDR3aa: CASSLGGPNEKLFF

v_gene: TRBV9
d_gene: NA
j_gene: TRBJ2-3
abundance: NA
CDR3nt: TGTGCCAGCAGCGTAGGGCATTTTAGCACAGATACGCAGTATTTT
CDR3aa: CASSVGHFSTDTQYF

v_gene: TRBV19
d_gene: NA
j_gene: TRBJ2-2
abundance: NA
CDR3nt: TGTGCCAGTAGTATAGTCCCAGGGGTAGGGACCGGGGAGCTGTTTTTT
CDR3aa: CASSIVPGVGTGELFF

v_gene: TRBV7-2
d_gene: NA
j_gene: TRBJ1-2
abundance: NA
CDR3nt: TGTGCCAGCAGCCCAGATAATAACTATGGCTACACCTTC
CDR3aa: CASSPDNNYGYTF

v_gene: TRBV11-2
d_gene: TRBD2
j_gene: TRBJ2-3
abundance: NA
CDR3nt: TGTGCCAGCAGCTTGCCACTAGCGGGGGGCATGTCAGATACGCAGTATTTT
CDR3aa: CASSLPLAGGMSDTQYF

v_gene: TRBV19
d_gene: TRBD1
j_gene: TRBJ1-5
abundance: NA
CDR3nt: TGTGCCAGTACCACGGACAGGGTACCGCCCCAGCATTTT
CDR3aa: CASTTDRVPPQHF

v_gene: TRBV27
d_gene: NA
j_gene: TRBJ1-2
abundance: NA
CDR3nt: TGTGCCAGCAGGACAGTAGACGGCTACACCTTC
CDR3aa: CASRTVDGYTF

v_gene: TRBV19
d_gene: TRBD1
j_gene: TRBJ1-4
abundance: NA
CDR3nt: TGTGCCAGTAGTCCGAGACAGGGGACTAATGAAAAACTGTTTTTT
CDR3aa: CASSPRQGTNEKLFF

v_gene: TRBV2
d_gene: TRBD1
j_gene: TRBJ1-1
abundance: NA
CDR3nt: TGTGCCAGCAGCCCGGACAGGGGGAACACTGAAGCTTTCTTT
CDR3aa: CASSPDRGNTEAFF

v_gene: TRBV4-1
d_gene: NA
j_gene: TRBJ1-5
abundance: NA
CDR3nt: TGCGCCAGCAGCCAAGGACTCGGAGGGCAGCCCCAGCATTTT
CDR3aa: CASSQGLGGQPQHF

v_gene: TRBV19
d_gene: TRBD1
j_gene: TRBJ2-2
abundance: NA
CDR3nt: TGTGCCAGTAGTATAGATCCCCGGACAGGGGACACCGGGGAGCTGTTTTTT
CDR3aa: CASSIDPRTGDTGELFF

v_gene: TRBV21-1
d_gene: NA
j_gene: TRBJ2-3
abundance: few
CDR3nt: TGTGCCAGCAGAACAGGGGCCACAGATACGCAGTATTTT
CDR3aa: CASRTGATDTQYF

v_gene: TRBV5-1
d_gene: TRBD2
j_gene: TRBJ2-5
abundance: NA
CDR3nt: TGCGCCAGCAGCCGGACTAGCGGGGTCCAAGAGACCCAGTACTTC
CDR3aa: CASSRTSGVQETQYF

v_gene: TRBV4-1
d_gene: NA
j_gene: TRBJ2-7
abundance: NA
CDR3nt: TGCGCCAGCAGCTCCGGCTCAGGCTCCTACGAGCAGTACTTC
CDR3aa: CASSSGSGSYEQYF

v_gene: TRBV5-1
d_gene: NA
j_gene: TRBJ2-5
abundance: NA
CDR3nt: TGCGCCAGCAGCTTGGATTCGGTCGGGTCGGCGAAGACCCAGTACTTC
CDR3aa: CASSLDSVGSAKTQYF

v_gene: TRBV3-1/TRBV3-2
d_gene: TRBD2
j_gene: TRBJ2-2
abundance: NA
CDR3nt: TGTGCCAGCAGCCCGGGACTAGGAAACGGGGAGCTGTTTTTT
CDR3aa: CASSPGLGNGELFF

v_gene: TRBV19
d_gene: NA
j_gene: TRBJ1-1
abundance: NA
CDR3nt: TGTGCCAGTAGCTATTCAATTCCCCTGAACACTGAAGCTTTCTTT
CDR3aa: CASSYSIPLNTEAFF

v_gene: TRBV19
d_gene: TRBD1
j_gene: TRBJ2-7
abundance: once
CDR3nt: TGTGCCAGTGGAACCGGGACAGGCCTATACGAGCAGTACTTC
CDR3aa: CASGTGTGLYEQYF

v_gene: TRBV28
d_gene: NA
j_gene: TRBJ2-7
abundance: NA
CDR3nt: TGTGCCAGCAGTTTACGCCCGTTTAGATCCTACGAGCAGTACTTC
CDR3aa: CASSLRPFRSYEQYF

v_gene: TRBV2
d_gene: NA
j_gene: TRBJ1-6
abundance: NA
CDR3nt: TGTGCCACCAGAACCGCAGGTATAAGATCACCCCTCCACTTT
CDR3aa: CATRTAGIRSPLHF

v_gene: TRBV7-8
d_gene: NA
j_gene: TRBJ1-4
abundance: NA
CDR3nt: TGTGCCAGCAGCTTCCTCATGGGGAGAGGTGAAAAACTGTTTTTT
CDR3aa: CASSFLMGRGEKLFF

v_gene: TRBV19
d_gene: NA
j_gene: TRBJ1-6
abundance: NA
CDR3nt: TGTGCCAGTAGCGGCTATAGGAGTCAGTCTTCACCCCTCCACTTT
CDR3aa: CASSGYRSQSSPLHF

v_gene: TRBV30
d_gene: NA
j_gene: TRBJ1-1
abundance: NA
CDR3nt: TGTGCCTGGAGAGACCCGGGATCCGAAGCTTTCTTT
CDR3aa: CAWRDPGSEAFF

v_gene: TRBV2
d_gene: TRBD2
j_gene: TRBJ2-1
abundance: NA
CDR3nt: TGTGCCAGCAGTGACCGTAGCGGGGGGGCAAGTGAGCAGTTCTTC
CDR3aa: CASSDRSGGASEQFF

v_gene: TRBV9
d_gene: NA
j_gene: TRBJ2-7
abundance: NA
CDR3nt: TGTGCCAGCAGCGTAGATTCGCCGGGTTTCAGGGTTGAGCAGTACTTC
CDR3aa: CASSVDSPGFRVEQYF